This T cell receptor beta chain was identified during a study of CD8+ T cells in alopecia areata. In the study overall: Treated patients were given oral tofacitinib, which was dosed at 5 to 10 mg twice daily. The share of scalp area affected provided the severity score for treated patients. Points from the study as a whole: Unlike in mice, where it was clearer, TCR sharing across patients was less clear, possibly HLA-related.

Treatment: oral pan-JAK inhibitor, 5-10 mg twice daily. With respect to this clone: Its target is unknown.

RNA, once extracted, was reverse transcribed into cDNA for use as the sequencing template. Measured with immunoSEQ multiplex PCR; TCRdb has only the in-frame clones, and not every one. The sample consists of over 150,000 clones, more than 55% of them appearing once. The sample consisted of CD4+ T cells sorted from blood, taken at week 4, from a patient treated with tofacitinib. The receptor was derived from a human donor with alopecia areata.

CDR3 residues: CSVVGQGKETQYF. The CDR3, as DNA: TGCAGCGTTGTCGGACAGGGTAAAGAGACCCAGTACTTC. This chain connects TRBV29-1 to TRBJ2-5, with TRBD1 identical over 8 bases. Germline-derived CDR1 and CDR2 are SQVTM and ANQGSEA. The ends lost 4 bases at V and 3 bases at J; junction bases unmatched: 4. This CDR3 region has 13 residues.